This T cell receptor (beta chain) was profiled in a study of T cells in Graves' hyperthyroidism and ophthalmopathy. The diagnostic basis comprised clinical symptoms, serum thyroxine and TRAb, thyroid ultrasound and orbital computed tomography. A roughly 9.3 ml volume of fresh peripheral blood provided the PBMCs. This clonotype was counted a few times. Per the germline V gene, CDR1 is SGHAT and CDR2 is FQNNGV. V lost 2 bases and J 9 bases, leaving 20 bases between the germline ends. This CDR3 is built from 15 residues. Template material for amplifying TCR beta CDR3 regions consisted of RNA transcripts. The HTBI primer set was used in a first-round RT-PCR of the TCR CDR3. TCRdb used MiXCR to reprocess the multiplex PCR reads, holding one entry per CDR3 protein. The sample holds 250,000 or so distinct CDR3 sequences, 13% to 15% seen once.

This rearrangement joins TRBV11-2 to TRBJ2-7; D assignment may be TRBD1 or TRBD2 (5 bases each). Material: blood. The TCR was taken from a woman aged 45-65 years with Graves' hyperthyroidism that later progressed to Graves' ophthalmopathy. The CDR3 is CASSLPPGPISGQYF. In DNA, the CDR3 is TGTGCCAGCAGCTTACCTCCGGGACCGATTTCGGGGCAGTACTTC.